Shown below are 24 T cell receptor beta chains from a single sample sequenced in a study of HIV-infected patients and healthy controls. All unsorted peripheral T cells were captured because whole blood was used without fractionation. Alpha and beta constant-region primers primed reverse transcription of 400 to 500 ng RNA. Using multiplexing indices, alpha and beta chain libraries were generated apart by chain-specific third strand synthesis. From the 5' RACE reads, TCRdb called clonotypes with MiXCR, one entry per CDR3 protein. The data contain around 26,000 distinct CDR3 sequences, more than 7.5% of them seen just once; the ten biggest clones take up 3% to 4.5%. The sequencing sample was made of blood. These receptors came from an adult in good health.

This clonotype was seen many times. The gene calls are TRBV3-1 and TRBJ2-7, with D possibly being TRBD2 (6 bases). From germline, CDR1 is LGHDT and CDR2 YNNKEL (reference sequence). Trimming removed 1 base from V and 0 bases from J, with 13 bases in between. The CDR3 totals 16 residues. CDR3 DNA sequence: TGTGCCAGCAGCCAAGGTATGGGGGACTCCTCCTACGAGCAGTACTTC. Protein product: CASSQGMGDSSYEQYF.

This clonotype has ten or more counts. The chain uses TRBV10-3 and TRBJ2-5, with 11 bases matching TRBD2. The trim removed 2 bases at V and 7 bases at J, leaving 12 bases unmatched. CDR1 and CDR2 from the germline V gene are ENHRY and SYGVKD. This CDR3 contains 17 residues. The CDR3 nucleotides read TGTGCCATCAGTGAGCCCCCCTTAGCGGGGGGGCGCTTGACCCAGTACTTC. Translation: CAISEPPLAGGRLTQYF.

This clonotype has only a few counts. The chain employs TRBV28 and TRBJ1-5; D ambiguous. From germline, CDR1 is MDHEN and CDR2 SYDVKM. The length of the CDR3 is 13 residues. V was clipped by 3 bases and J by 1 base, with 4 bases between them. CDR3 protein: CASSFWSNQPQHF. As DNA, the CDR3 is TGTGCCAGCAGTTTCTGGAGCAATCAGCCCCAGCATTTT.

This clonotype was observed many times. The chain uses TRBV9 and TRBJ1-3, with TRBD1 as a possible D gene (6 bases). CDR1 is SGDLS, CDR2 YYNGEE, per germline. The CDR3 is made up of 17 amino acids. Trimming took 2 bases from V and 2 from J, leaving 17 bases between them. CDR3 sequence: CASSVGAWPLTGNTIYF. CDR3 nucleotide sequence: TGTGCCAGCAGCGTGGGGGCCTGGCCTTTGACTGGAAACACCATATATTTT.

This clonotype came up many times. The genes are TRBV28 and TRBJ1-2, with TRBD1 matching over 7 bases. The V segment lost 2 bases and the J segment 2 bases; nucleotides outside the gene matches: 5. The CDR3 covers 15 residues. CDR1 and CDR2 (germline): MDHEN, SYDVKM. CDR3 nucleotide sequence: TGTGCCAGCAGTTTAAACCAGGGGGACAACTATGGCTACACCTTC. Its protein is CASSLNQGDNYGYTF.

This clonotype showed up many times. V and J are TRBV2 and TRBJ1-2, with TRBD1 matching over 8 bases. Trimming took 4 bases from V and 8 from J; bases not matched to a gene: 6. The CDR3 has 13 residues. Germline lookup yields CDR1 SNHLY and CDR2 FYNNEI. The DNA for the CDR3 is TGTGCCAGCAGTGCCACAGGGGGGGACGGCTACACCTTC. Protein sequence: CASSATGGDGYTF. Together with reference TRBV2 and TRBJ1-2, the CDR3 gives the full variable domain: EPEVTQTPSHQVTQMGQEVILRCVPISNHLYFYWYRQILGQKVEFLVSFYNNEISEKSEIFDDQFSVERPDGSNFTLKIRSTKLEDSAMYFCASSATGGDGYTFGSGTRLTVV.

This clonotype was counted at least ten times. The CDR3 loop reads CASNPGPQVRGKLFF. CDR3 sequence (DNA): TGTGCCAGCAACCCCGGGCCACAGGTCAGGGGAAAACTGTTTTTT. The chain has TRBV6-6 and TRBJ1-4; D is possibly TRBD1 (6 bases). Trimming cost V 7 bases and J 10 bases, with 22 bases left between them. The CDR3 covers 15 residues. Looked up from germline, CDR1 is MNHNY and CDR2 is SVGAGI (reference sequence).

This clonotype ranks as medium-sized. This rearrangement joins TRBV7-2 to TRBJ2-4; TRBD1 is a possible D gene (6 bases). Germline V gene data show CDR1 as SGHTA and CDR2 as FQGNSA. Trimming pared 3 bases from V and 0 bases from J, leaving 15 bases between. The CDR3 runs 17 residues. The CDR3 loop reads CASSLSWTDLAKNIQYF. The CDR3 DNA sequence: TGTGCCAGCAGCTTGTCTTGGACAGACTTAGCCAAAAACATTCAGTACTTC.

The sample holds a few counts of this clonotype. The V gene is TRBV30, the J gene TRBJ1-4, with D possibly being TRBD1 (5 bases). V dropped 2 bases and J dropped 0 bases, with 10 bases sitting between them. There are 15 residues in the CDR3. The V gene's germline CDR1 is GTSNPN and CDR2 SVGIG (reference sequence). The CDR3 coding sequence is TGTGCCTGGAGTCCCAGGACACCAACTAATGAAAAACTGTTTTTT. Translation gives CAWSPRTPTNEKLFF.

This clonotype occurred a few times. The chain has TRBV20-1 and TRBJ2-7, with 9 bases matching TRBD2. The CDR3 has 16 amino acids. CDR1 and CDR2 from the germline V gene are DFQATT and SNEGSKA (reference sequence). The V gene end was trimmed by 0 bases and the J gene end by 2 bases; junction bases not matched to a gene: 8. The CDR3 nucleotides read TGCAGTGCTAGAGACGGTGGGCGGGGGGGCCCCTACGAGCAGTACTTC. It is translated as CSARDGGRGGPYEQYF.

This sequence joins TRBV20-1 and TRBJ2-5; unclear D gene. CDR3 length equals 14 residues. The V end lost 1 base, the J end lost 5 bases, and 14 bases lay between the germline ends. The germline gives CDR1 DFQATT, CDR2 SNEGSKA (reference sequence). CDR3 region: CSARVPGLRETQYF. Written as DNA, the CDR3 is TGCAGTGCTAGAGTGCCAGGCCTGAGGGAGACCCAGTACTTC.

The chain employs TRBV6-1 and TRBJ1-5; no reliable D call. The V gene lost 2 bases and the J gene lost 3 bases, with 17 bases spanning the gap. The CDR3 has 17 residues. Per germline, CDR1 MNHNS and CDR2 SASEGT. The CDR3 coding sequence is TGTGCCAGCAGTGAACCGTGGGGTCAGGCCCTCAATCAGCCCCAGCATTTT. It encodes CASSEPWGQALNQPQHF.

The rearrangement links TRBV5-1 to TRBJ1-3, with no clear D. The CDR3 consists of 15 residues. The V and J ends lost 4 bases and 4 bases respectively, with 15 bases between them. The germline V gene encodes CDR1 SGHRS and CDR2 YFSETQ. The CDR3 protein is CASSQSTNPGNTIYF. The CDR3 DNA reads as TGCGCCAGCAGCCAGAGTACGAATCCGGGAAACACCATATATTTT.

This clonotype came up many times. The rearrangement joins TRBV6-5 to TRBJ1-1, with no clear D. The CDR3 loop spans 13 amino acids. The germline gives CDR1 MNHEY, CDR2 SVGAGI. V dropped 6 bases and J dropped 1 base, with 9 bases sitting between them. The CDR3: CASRVQRNTEAFF. In nucleotides, the CDR3 is TGTGCCAGCAGGGTACAGAGGAACACTGAAGCTTTCTTT.

This clonotype was found a few times. The chain employs TRBV4-2 and TRBJ2-1; 10 bases align to TRBD2. The germline gives CDR1 LGHNA, CDR2 YNFKEQ. Trimming removed 1 base from V and 6 bases from J; junction bases left unmatched: 6. CDR3 length equals 16 residues. This chain's CDR3 is CASSQVTSGWGNEQFF. The CDR3 DNA reads as TGTGCCAGCAGCCAAGTGACTAGCGGGTGGGGCAATGAGCAGTTCTTC.

The table lists this clonotype with many counts. The chain combines TRBV14 with TRBJ1-3; no firm D call. From germline, CDR1 is SGHDN and CDR2 FVKESK. With 0 bases removed from V and 4 bases from J, the gap between germline ends came to 4 bases. The CDR3 has 13 residues. CDR3 sequence reads: CASSQDWGNTIYF. Here the CDR3 DNA reads TGTGCCAGCAGCCAAGACTGGGGAAACACCATATATTTT.

This clonotype has a count of ten or more. The chain has TRBV10-3 and TRBJ1-5; the D gene is possibly TRBD1 (5 bases). In germline, CDR1 is ENHRY, CDR2 SYGVKD. The germline V and J ends were trimmed by 5 bases and 4 bases, with 15 bases remaining between them. This CDR3 is 15 amino acids long. The CDR3 region has the DNA TGTGCCATCAGTATGGGGGGAGTGGAGAATCAGCCCCAGCATTTT. Translating it yields CAISMGGVENQPQHF.

The table lists this clonotype with many counts. The genes are TRBV12-3 or TRBV12-4 and TRBJ1-6; 7 nucleotides agree with TRBD1. The CDR3 extends over 15 amino acids. Losses at the gene ends were 7 bases for V and 6 bases for J; bases not matched to a gene: 9. CDR3 protein: CASTRPGTVNSPLHF. The CDR3 bases are TGTGCCAGCACCAGGCCCGGGACAGTTAATTCACCCCTCCACTTT.

This clonotype was seen ten or more times. The chain uses TRBV10-3 and TRBJ1-2; 9 nucleotides agree with TRBD1. The CDR3 runs to 13 residues. Germline V CDR1 and CDR2: ENHRY, SYGVKD. With V trimmed by 8 bases and J by 6 bases, 7 bases remained unmatched. CDR3 nucleotides: TGTGCCATCCACACAGGGGGCGCGAATGGCTACACCTTC. This codes for CAIHTGGANGYTF.

In its sample, this clonotype was seen many times. This rearrangement joins TRBV6-5 to TRBJ2-4; D is unresolved. The V end was cut by 7 bases, the J end by 2 bases, with 15 bases between. The CDR3 has 15 residues. From germline, CDR1 is MNHEY and CDR2 SVGAGI. The CDR3 bases are TGTGCCAGCACCAACCGGCCTCCACCCAAAAACATTCAGTACTTC. Translation gives CASTNRPPPKNIQYF.

Concerning this clonotype: The CDR3 does not end in the conserved phenylalanine or tryptophan, so this is likely a read error. The limits of the CDR3 on the DNA are not certain, so only TCRdb's listed CDR3 is given. CDR3 residues: CASSRARTGGSEAGG. This rearrangement joins TRBV4-2 to TRBJ1-1; the D call in the table, TRBD1, was not verified against the DNA. The CDR3 length equals 15 residues, ends included. Germline CDR1 reads LGHNA; CDR2 reads YNFKEQ.

This clonotype was recorded at least ten times. The chain couples TRBV5-5 to TRBJ1-6; D gene unclear. The V end lost 0 bases, the J end lost 7 bases, and 11 bases lay between the germline ends. This CDR3 contains 15 residues. Germline CDR1 reads SGHKS; CDR2 reads YYEKEE (reference sequence). CDR3 loop: CASSLEGSPNSPLHF. For the CDR3, the DNA is TGTGCCAGCAGCTTGGAAGGGTCTCCAAATTCACCCCTCCACTTT.

This clonotype has ten or more counts. The J gene is TRBJ1-2, the V gene TRBV7-9; D ambiguous. V lost 2 bases, J lost 3 bases, and 7 bases lay in between. This CDR3 region has 13 residues. Germline assignment: CDR1 SEHNR and CDR2 FQNEAQ (reference sequence). CDR3 region: CASSLRRDYGYTF. In DNA, the CDR3 is TGTGCCAGCAGCTTACGAAGAGACTATGGCTACACCTTC.

Ten or more counts support this clonotype. This CDR3 reads CSAAELAGLTDTQYF. The CDR3 DNA reads TGCAGTGCCGCGGAGCTAGCGGGGTTAACAGATACGCAGTATTTT. J is TRBJ2-3 and V is TRBV20-1, with TRBD2 matching over 9 bases. V was clipped by 6 bases and J by 3 bases; unmatched bases: 10. The CDR3 is made up of 15 amino acids. CDR1 and CDR2 from the germline V gene are DFQATT and SNEGSKA (reference sequence).